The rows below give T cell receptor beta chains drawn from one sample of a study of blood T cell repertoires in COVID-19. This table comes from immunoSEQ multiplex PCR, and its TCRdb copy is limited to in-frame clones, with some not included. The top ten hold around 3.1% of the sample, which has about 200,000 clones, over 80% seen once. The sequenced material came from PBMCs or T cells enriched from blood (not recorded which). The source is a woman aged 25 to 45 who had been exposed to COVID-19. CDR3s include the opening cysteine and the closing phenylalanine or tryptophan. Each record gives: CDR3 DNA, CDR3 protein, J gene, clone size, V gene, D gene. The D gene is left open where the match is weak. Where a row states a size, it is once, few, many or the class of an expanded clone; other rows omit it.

CDR3 DNA: TGCGCCAGCAGCTTGAGTCGCGGGGGTCAAGGAGGCTACAATGAGCAGTTCTTC
CDR3 protein: CASSLSRGGQGGYNEQFF
J gene: TRBJ2-1
clone size: -
V gene: TRBV5-1
D gene: TRBD2

CDR3 DNA: TGTGCCAGCAGGCGCGGATTGGGACAGCAAGAGACCCAGTACTTC
CDR3 protein: CASRRGLGQQETQYF
J gene: TRBJ2-5
clone size: once
V gene: TRBV5-4
D gene: TRBD1

CDR3 DNA: TGTGCCAGCAGCTCCCAGGGCGGGGAATCCTACGAGCAGTACTTC
CDR3 protein: CASSSQGGESYEQYF
J gene: TRBJ2-7
clone size: -
V gene: TRBV7-2
D gene: -

CDR3 DNA: TGTGCCTGGAGTGGCGACAGGGGGATCCAAGAGACCCAGTACTTC
CDR3 protein: CAWSGDRGIQETQYF
J gene: TRBJ2-5
clone size: -
V gene: TRBV30
D gene: TRBD1

CDR3 DNA: TGTGCCAGCAGTGAAGCGACAGGAAATGAGTACGAGCAGTACTTC
CDR3 protein: CASSEATGNEYEQYF
J gene: TRBJ2-7
clone size: -
V gene: TRBV2
D gene: -

CDR3 DNA: TGTGCCAGTAGTCTCCCGGGGTGGGATGTGGCTGAAGCTTTCTTT
CDR3 protein: CASSLPGWDVAEAFF
J gene: TRBJ1-1
clone size: -
V gene: TRBV19
D gene: -

CDR3 DNA: TGTGCCAGCAGTTACTCTCTGGGGGCGCGCTATGGCTACACCTTC
CDR3 protein: CASSYSLGARYGYTF
J gene: TRBJ1-2
clone size: -
V gene: TRBV6-5
D gene: -

CDR3 DNA: TGCGCCAGCAGCTTAACTAGCGGGGGGGCATGGACCCAGTACTTC
CDR3 protein: CASSLTSGGAWTQYF
J gene: TRBJ2-5
clone size: -
V gene: TRBV5-1
D gene: TRBD2

CDR3 DNA: TGCGCCAGCAGCCAAGACGTGGGCCAGCCCCAGCATTTT
CDR3 protein: CASSQDVGQPQHF
J gene: TRBJ1-5
clone size: -
V gene: TRBV4-1
D gene: -

CDR3 DNA: TGTGCCAGCAGCGTAGTGGATGGGCGAAGCACCGGGGAGCTGTTTTTT
CDR3 protein: CASSVVDGRSTGELFF
J gene: TRBJ2-2
clone size: -
V gene: TRBV9
D gene: -

CDR3 DNA: TGTGCCAGCAGCTTAGACACAAAGTACCAAGAGACCCAGTACTTC
CDR3 protein: CASSLDTKYQETQYF
J gene: TRBJ2-5
clone size: -
V gene: TRBV7-9
D gene: -

CDR3 DNA: TGTGCCAGCAGTTTACCGGGAAAAACGGGGAATTCACCCCTCCACTTT
CDR3 protein: CASSLPGKTGNSPLHF
J gene: TRBJ1-6
clone size: -
V gene: TRBV27
D gene: -

CDR3 DNA: TGTGCCAGCAGCGACCGGACAGGGAATGAAAAACTGTTTTTT
CDR3 protein: CASSDRTGNEKLFF
J gene: TRBJ1-4
clone size: few
V gene: TRBV9
D gene: TRBD1

CDR3 DNA: TGTGCCTGGGCCGGGACTAGCGATGAGCAGTTCTTC
CDR3 protein: CAWAGTSDEQFF
J gene: TRBJ2-1
clone size: once
V gene: TRBV30
D gene: TRBD2

CDR3 DNA: TGTGCCAGCAGCCAAGGGTGGACAGGGGTAACCGGGGAGCTGTTTTTT
CDR3 protein: CASSQGWTGVTGELFF
J gene: TRBJ2-2
clone size: -
V gene: TRBV14
D gene: TRBD1

CDR3 DNA: TGCGCCAGCAGTGTCCAGACTAATGAAAAACTGTTTTTT
CDR3 protein: CASSVQTNEKLFF
J gene: TRBJ1-4
clone size: -
V gene: TRBV10-1
D gene: -

CDR3 DNA: TGTGCCAGCAGCCTGGGGCCGAGACAGGTTCCCTACGAGCAGTACTTC
CDR3 protein: CASSLGPRQVPYEQYF
J gene: TRBJ2-7
clone size: -
V gene: TRBV7-2
D gene: -